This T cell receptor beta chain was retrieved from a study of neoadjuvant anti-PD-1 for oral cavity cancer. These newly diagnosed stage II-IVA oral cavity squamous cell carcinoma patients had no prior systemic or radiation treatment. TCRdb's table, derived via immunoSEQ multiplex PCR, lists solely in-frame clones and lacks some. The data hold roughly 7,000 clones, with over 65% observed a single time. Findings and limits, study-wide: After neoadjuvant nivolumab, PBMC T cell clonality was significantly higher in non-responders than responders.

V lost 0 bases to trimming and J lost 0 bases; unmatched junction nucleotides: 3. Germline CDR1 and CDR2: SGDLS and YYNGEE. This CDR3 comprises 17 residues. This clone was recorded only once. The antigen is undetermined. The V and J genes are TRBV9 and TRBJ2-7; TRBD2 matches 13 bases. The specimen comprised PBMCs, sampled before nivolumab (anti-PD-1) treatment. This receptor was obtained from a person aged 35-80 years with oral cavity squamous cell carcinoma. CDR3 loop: CASSVGTSGGSSYEQYF. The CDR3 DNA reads TGTGCCAGCAGCGTAGGGACTAGCGGGGGTAGCTCCTACGAGCAGTACTTC.